A selection of T cell receptor beta chains follows, all from one sample in a study of identifying expanded T cells in peripheral blood. Measured with immunoSEQ multiplex PCR; TCRdb has only the in-frame clones, and not every one. The table has about 94,000 clones, roughly 86% seen once. The sequenced sample consisted of blood. Receptors were obtained from a person aged 18 to 70 in good health. Each CDR3 is given with its conserved first and last residue. Each record gives: D gene, V gene, CDR3 protein. The D gene is left open where the match is weak.

d_gene: TRBD1; v_gene: TRBV7-6; CDR3aa: CASSPSGTGPYNEQFF
d_gene: TRBD1; v_gene: TRBV9; CDR3aa: CASSLGQGGTEAFF
d_gene: NA; v_gene: TRBV19; CDR3aa: CASSTDGASENQPQHF
d_gene: TRBD2; v_gene: TRBV30; CDR3aa: CAWGSGGSGELFF
d_gene: NA; v_gene: TRBV5-1; CDR3aa: CASSLYSGPADTQYF
d_gene: NA; v_gene: TRBV9; CDR3aa: CASSVGPVTGNYGYTF
d_gene: NA; v_gene: TRBV12-1; CDR3aa: CASSFSNTEAFF
d_gene: NA; v_gene: TRBV5-4; CDR3aa: CASSLGTVQETQYF
d_gene: NA; v_gene: TRBV2; CDR3aa: CASSSMGAGVGNQPQHF
d_gene: NA; v_gene: TRBV14; CDR3aa: CASSQVQVGTEAFF
d_gene: NA; v_gene: TRBV15; CDR3aa: CATSRSRADPYEQYF
d_gene: NA; v_gene: TRBV6-5; CDR3aa: CATRWGAAYGYTF
d_gene: NA; v_gene: TRBV6-1; CDR3aa: CASSESRALDEKLFF
d_gene: NA; v_gene: TRBV18; CDR3aa: CASSLGGRTEAFF
d_gene: NA; v_gene: TRBV19; CDR3aa: CASSILHRTYNEQFF
d_gene: NA; v_gene: TRBV5-1; CDR3aa: CASSPGLRDEQYF
d_gene: NA; v_gene: TRBV6-5; CDR3aa: CASSYQGFGNEQFF
d_gene: NA; v_gene: TRBV7-9; CDR3aa: CASSLSGNNQPQHF
d_gene: NA; v_gene: TRBV25-1; CDR3aa: CASSDPRGTTEAFF
d_gene: TRBD1; v_gene: TRBV5-1; CDR3aa: CASSWDRERRGQDGYTF
d_gene: NA; v_gene: TRBV7-9; CDR3aa: CASSLVSSYEQYF
d_gene: TRBD1; v_gene: TRBV5-5; CDR3aa: CASSKTGTEDQPQHF
d_gene: NA; v_gene: TRBV2; CDR3aa: CASSQDRGGYNEQFF
d_gene: NA; v_gene: TRBV2; CDR3aa: CASSLAGNTIYF
d_gene: TRBD1; v_gene: TRBV7-3; CDR3aa: CASSLKQGVEAFF
d_gene: NA; v_gene: TRBV18; CDR3aa: CASSTGTAGNTIYF
d_gene: TRBD2; v_gene: TRBV5-1; CDR3aa: CASMGLAGGNEQFF
d_gene: NA; v_gene: TRBV30; CDR3aa: CAWRDEGSPLHF
d_gene: NA; v_gene: TRBV19; CDR3aa: CASGWNTEAFF
d_gene: TRBD2; v_gene: TRBV2; CDR3aa: CASSESSGDLYEQYF
d_gene: NA; v_gene: TRBV21-1; CDR3aa: CASSIDREGSYNEQFF
d_gene: NA; v_gene: TRBV6-1; CDR3aa: CAGSPWNQIRNEQFF
d_gene: NA; v_gene: TRBV11-2; CDR3aa: CASSLDQIGGAKTEAFF
d_gene: NA; v_gene: TRBV4-1; CDR3aa: CASSQEETQYF
d_gene: NA; v_gene: TRBV7-2; CDR3aa: CASSLVGSSSYEQYF
d_gene: TRBD1; v_gene: TRBV6-5; CDR3aa: CASSPGQGADKQYF
d_gene: NA; v_gene: TRBV10-3; CDR3aa: CAISEEENTIYF